What follows are 3 T cell receptor beta chains derived from one specimen sequenced in a study of identical twins. TCRdb called the 5' RACE reads again in MiXCR, with one record for every CDR3 protein. This sample yields about 700,000 distinct CDR3 sequences, of which over 8.5% are seen a single time; 0.75% to 1% belongs to the top ten. The data were also submitted as part of a second study, on yellow fever vaccine responses in identical twins.

Sequencing was done on a sample of PBMCs. Source of these receptors: a young woman in good health.

This clonotype was detected a few times. The chain joins TRBV5-1 to TRBJ1-1; TRBD1 matches 8 bases. This CDR3 has 15 residues. Germline CDR1 is SGHRS and CDR2 is YFSETQ. V lost 4 bases, J lost 4 bases, and 9 bases stayed unmatched. The CDR3 bases are TGCGCCAGCAGCATGGGACAGGCGATGGGCACTGAAGCTTTCTTT. It codes for CASSMGQAMGTEAFF. Together with reference TRBV5-1 and TRBJ1-1, the CDR3 gives the full variable domain: KAGVTQTPRYLIKTRGQQVTLSCSPISGHRSVSWYQQTPGQGLQFLFEYFSETQRNKGNFPGRFSGRQFSNSRSEMNVSTLELGDSALYLCASSMGQAMGTEAFFGQGTRLTVV.

This clonotype has ten or more counts. The chain uses TRBV5-1 and TRBJ2-1; TRBD1 is a possible D gene (5 bases). This CDR3 has 16 amino acids. The ends were cut back, 4 bases at V and 2 bases at J, with 16 bases in the middle. The germline V gene encodes CDR1 SGHRS and CDR2 YFSETQ. The CDR3 nucleotides are TGCGCCAGCAGCCGTGCAGGGTTTCCTCCCTACAATGAGCAGTTCTTC. Translating gives CASSRAGFPPYNEQFF.

This clonotype was detected a few times. The V gene is TRBV4-1, the J gene TRBJ2-7; TRBD1 agrees at 8 bases. Trimming at V came to 1 base and at J to 9 bases, leaving 20 bases not matched to a gene. CDR3 length: 18 residues. The germline CDR1 and CDR2 sequences are MGHRA and YSYEKL. Here the CDR3 reads CASSQGNSQGARFVVQYF. Here the CDR3 DNA reads TGCGCCAGCAGCCAAGGTAATTCGCAGGGGGCGAGGTTCGTCGTGCAGTACTTC.